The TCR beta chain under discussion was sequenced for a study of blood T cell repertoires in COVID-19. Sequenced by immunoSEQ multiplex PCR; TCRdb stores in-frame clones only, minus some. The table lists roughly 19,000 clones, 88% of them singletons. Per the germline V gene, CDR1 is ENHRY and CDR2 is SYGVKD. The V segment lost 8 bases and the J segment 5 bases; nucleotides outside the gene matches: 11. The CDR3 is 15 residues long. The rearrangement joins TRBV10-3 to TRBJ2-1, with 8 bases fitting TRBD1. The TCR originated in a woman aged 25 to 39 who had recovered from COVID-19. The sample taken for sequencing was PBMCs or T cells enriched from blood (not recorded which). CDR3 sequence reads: CAIERGQGPHNEQFF. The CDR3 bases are TGTGCCATCGAACGCGGACAGGGTCCACACAATGAGCAGTTCTTC.